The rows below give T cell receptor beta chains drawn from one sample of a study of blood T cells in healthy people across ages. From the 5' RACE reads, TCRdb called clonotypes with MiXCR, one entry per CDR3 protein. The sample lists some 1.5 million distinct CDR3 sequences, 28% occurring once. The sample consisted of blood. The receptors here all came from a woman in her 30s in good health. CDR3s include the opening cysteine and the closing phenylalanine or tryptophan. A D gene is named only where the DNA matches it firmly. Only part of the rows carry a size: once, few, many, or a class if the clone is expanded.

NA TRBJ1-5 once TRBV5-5 TGTGCCAGCAGCTTGTCCCGGTATGGGGGGTTCAGCAGTCAGCCCCAGCATTTT CASSLSRYGGFSSQPQHF
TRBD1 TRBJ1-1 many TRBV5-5 TGTGCCAGCAGCCGTAACAGGGGCGACACTGAAGCTTTCTTT CASSRNRGDTEAFF
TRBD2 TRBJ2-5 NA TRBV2 TGTGCCAGCAGTAGGGACTACTCCGGGGAGACCCAGTACTTC CASSRDYSGETQYF
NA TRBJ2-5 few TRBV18 TGTGCCAGCTCACCAGAGGCAGGGGTCGGAGAGACCCAGTACTTC CASSPEAGVGETQYF
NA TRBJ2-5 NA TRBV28 TGTGCCGGCAGTTTTGGTTCGCAGACTGGGGAGACTCAGTACTTC CAGSFGSQTGETQYF
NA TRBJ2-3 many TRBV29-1 TGCAGCGTAGTCTTAGCGGAAAGTAGCACAGATACGCAGTATTTT CSVVLAESSTDTQYF
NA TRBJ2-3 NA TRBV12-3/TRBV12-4 TGTGCCAGCACCCCGACCAGTGGGAATACAGATGTGCAGTATTTC CASTPTSGNTDVQYF
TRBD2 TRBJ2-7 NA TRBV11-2 TGTGCCAGCAGCTTAAGAACTAGCGGGAAGGATGAGCAGTACTTC CASSLRTSGKDEQYF
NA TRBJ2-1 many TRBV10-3 TGTGCCATCAGTGAGTCAGGACTCGCCCTCCGGTACAATGAGCAGTTCTTC CAISESGLALRYNEQFF
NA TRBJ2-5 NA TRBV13 TGTGCCAGCAGCTTAGTAGGGACACCCCAAGAGACCCAGTACTTC CASSLVGTPQETQYF
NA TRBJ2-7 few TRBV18 TGTGCCAGCTCACCGGACCTAGCGAATACCTACGAGCAGTACTTC CASSPDLANTYEQYF
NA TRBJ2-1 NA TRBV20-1 TGCAGTGCGGATTCACATAGCTCCTACAATGAGCAGTTCTTC CSADSHSSYNEQFF
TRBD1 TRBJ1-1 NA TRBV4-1 TGCGTCAGCGGCCAAGATGTATTTGAGACAGGGGAGGGCACTGAAGCTTTCTTT CVSGQDVFETGEGTEAFF
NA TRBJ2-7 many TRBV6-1 TGTGCCAGCAGTGAAATGGACTCCTACGAGCAGTACTTC CASSEMDSYEQYF
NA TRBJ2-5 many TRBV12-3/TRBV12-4 TGTGCCAGCAGTTTACAGTCCCAGGGGGAGACCCAGTACTTC CASSLQSQGETQYF
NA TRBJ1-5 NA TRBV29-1 TGCAGCGTTGCCGGGGATGGTCAGCCCCAGCATTTT CSVAGDGQPQHF
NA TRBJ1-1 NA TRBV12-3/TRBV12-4 TGTGCCAGCAGAAGGGACGTGACCCGTGAAGCTTTCTTT CASRRDVTREAFF
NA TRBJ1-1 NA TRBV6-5 TGTGCCAGCACGTTAGGGAGTGTCATGAACACTGAAGCTTTCTTT CASTLGSVMNTEAFF
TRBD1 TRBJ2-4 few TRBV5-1 TGCGCCAGCAGCTTGGCCGTGGGGACAGGGGGTACGTACTTC CASSLAVGTGGTYF
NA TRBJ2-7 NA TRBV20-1 TGCAGTGCTAGAGGCGACCTTGGCCGGGACGGGTGGTACTTC CSARGDLGRDGWYF
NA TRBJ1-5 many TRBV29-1 TGCAGCGTTGAAGTTGGAGGGAATCAGCCCCAGCATTTT CSVEVGGNQPQHF
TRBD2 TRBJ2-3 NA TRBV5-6 TGTGCCAGCAGCTTAGGACTAGCGGGAGAAGATACGCAGTATTTT CASSLGLAGEDTQYF
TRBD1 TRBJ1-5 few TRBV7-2 TGTGCCAGCAGCGTCCGGACAGGGAATCAGCCCCAGCATTTT CASSVRTGNQPQHF
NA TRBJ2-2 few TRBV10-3 TGTGCCATCAGTGGAGGGGGGCACGGGGAGCTGTTTTTT CAISGGGHGELFF
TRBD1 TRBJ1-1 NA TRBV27 TGTGCCAGCAGTTTAATTAGTGGGATACAGGGGAACCCTGAAGCTTTCTTT CASSLISGIQGNPEAFF
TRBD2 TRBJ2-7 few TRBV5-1 TGCGCCAGCGCCCGGGGGGAGGTCATCTACGAGCAGTACTTC CASARGEVIYEQYF